The 8 T cell receptor beta chains given below trace back to one sample, sequenced in a study of T cell responses to AZD1222 COVID-19 vaccine. The repertoire was sequenced with immunoSEQ multiplex PCR; TCRdb's copy has only in-frame clones and lacks some. The table includes some 96,000 clones, 85% to 95% detected once. Sample: peripheral blood, taken on day 0 of AZD1222 vaccination. Receptors were obtained from an adult in good health.

The chain uses TRBV9 and TRBJ2-1; perhaps TRBD2 as D (5 bases). Per germline, CDR1 SGDLS and CDR2 YYNGEE. Trimming took 0 bases from V and 6 from J, leaving 19 bases between them. The CDR3 is 17 residues long. CDR3 sequence (DNA): TGTGCCAGCAGCGTAGGTCGGACGTTCGGCGGGTCCAATGAGCAGTTCTTC. It codes for CASSVGRTFGGSNEQFF.

This chain links TRBV30 with TRBJ2-1, with no clear D. V lost 0 bases to trimming and J lost 1 base, with 13 bases between them. There are 16 residues in the CDR3. CDR1 is GTSNPN, CDR2 SVGIG, per germline (reference sequence). DNA of the CDR3: TGTGCCTGGAGTGTAAGGTTCCTGGGTTCCTACAATGAGCAGTTCTTC. Its translation: CAWSVRFLGSYNEQFF. The variable domain in full, completed from reference TRBV30 and TRBJ2-1, reads SQTIHQWPATLVQPVGSPLSLECTVEGTSNPNLYWYRQAAGRGLQLLFYSVGIGQISSEVPQNLSASRPQDRQFILSSKKLLLSDSGFYLCAWSVRFLGSYNEQFFGPGTRLTVL.

This clone has just one count. This chain connects TRBV10-3 to TRBJ1-1, with D unclear. V lost 6 bases and J 4 bases, leaving 15 bases between the germline ends. CDR3 length: 14 amino acids. The germline CDR1 and CDR2 sequences are ENHRY and SYGVKD. As DNA, the CDR3 is TGTGCCATCAGCGCCGGAGGAATGAGCACTGAAGCTTTCTTT. Its protein product is CAISAGGMSTEAFF.

The chain couples TRBV4-2 to TRBJ2-7, with TRBD2 matching over 8 bases. The ends lost 4 bases at V and 3 bases at J; junction bases unmatched: 8. The CDR3 is made up of 15 amino acids. The germline CDR1 and CDR2 sequences are LGHNA and YNFKEQ. The CDR3 loop reads CASSLDPTSVYEQYF. In DNA, the CDR3 is TGTGCCAGCAGCCTTGATCCGACTAGCGTCTACGAGCAGTACTTC.

The rearrangement links TRBV7-6 to TRBJ2-1, with TRBD2 identical over 11 bases. This CDR3 contains 16 residues. The germline gives CDR1 SGHVS, CDR2 FNYEAQ. V dropped 5 bases and J dropped 4; count of bases not matched to a gene: 7. As DNA, the CDR3 is TGTGCCAGCAGCCGGGTAGCGGGAGGGCCATACAATGAGCAGTTCTTC. The encoded protein is CASSRVAGGPYNEQFF.

The V call is TRBV7-8, the J call TRBJ2-2; tentative D call: TRBD1 (5 bases). The CDR3 contains 12 residues. The germline V gene encodes CDR1 SGHVS and CDR2 FQNEAQ. With 5 bases removed from V and 6 bases from J, the gap between germline ends came to 7 bases. The DNA of the CDR3 is TGTGCCAGCAGCGCCAGGGCCGGGGAGCTGTTTTTT. This encodes CASSARAGELFF.

This chain uses TRBV7-8 with TRBJ2-7, with D tentatively TRBD1 or TRBD2 (6 bases each). The germline V gene has CDR1 SGHVS and CDR2 FQNEAQ. Trimming removed 5 bases from V and 6 bases from J, with 20 bases in between. The CDR3 covers 15 residues. CDR3 residues: CASSPPGATMGEQYF. CDR3 nucleotides: TGTGCCAGCAGCCCCCCGGGGGCGACCATGGGCGAGCAGTACTTC.

This sequence joins TRBV3-1 (or the pseudogene TRBV3-2) and TRBJ2-1; a weak D match, TRBD1 (6 bases). V lost 4 bases to trimming and J lost 9 bases, with 22 bases between them. Germline loops: CDR1 LGHDT, CDR2 YNNKEL (reference sequence). This CDR3 is built from 16 residues. The chain's CDR3 is CASSPQPGPRGGEQFF. CDR3 coding DNA: TGTGCCAGCAGCCCCCAACCGGGTCCCAGGGGTGGTGAGCAGTTCTTC.